The 26 T cell receptor beta chains presented below share a single source sample, sequenced in a study of CD8+CD57+ T cells in acquired aplastic anemia. Sequencing was done on patients that had shown CD8+CD57+ cell expansion by flow cytometry. Genomic DNA constituted the template upon which TCR beta VDJ and CDR3 profiling was performed. TCRdb recomputed calls from the reads with MiXCR, one row per CDR3 protein. Here the sample spans 150,000 or so distinct CDR3 sequences, roughly 54% being singletons. Sequencing was done on a sample of sorted CD4+, CD8+, or CD8+CD57+ T cells (not recorded which) from PBMCs. These receptors were collected from a human donor with aplastic anemia.

This clonotype was counted ten times or more. The CDR3 spells CASSTTRNEQFF. CDR3 in DNA: TGTGCCAGCAGTACCACTAGGAATGAGCAGTTCTTC. The chain has TRBV27 and TRBJ2-1; D possibly corresponds to TRBD2 (5 bases). The CDR3 totals 12 residues. V was trimmed by 5 bases and J by 7 bases, leaving 9 bases between them. The germline V gene has CDR1 MNHEY and CDR2 SMNVEV (reference sequence).

This clonotype came up many times. This chain connects TRBV4-2 to TRBJ1-5, with D possibly being TRBD1 (6 bases). Germline lookup yields CDR1 LGHNA and CDR2 YNFKEQ. Trimming removed 4 bases from V and 5 bases from J, with 15 bases in between. This CDR3 spans 15 amino acids. CDR3 residues: CASSPNGRGDQPQHF. For the CDR3, the DNA is TGTGCCAGCAGCCCCAACGGCAGGGGCGATCAGCCCCAGCATTTT.

The genes are TRBV10-3 and TRBJ1-5; D gene ambiguous. Germline V CDR1 and CDR2: ENHRY, SYGVKD. V was clipped by 10 bases and J by 6 bases, with 22 bases between them. The CDR3 is 15 amino acids. The CDR3 DNA reads TGTGCCACCAGAGGAGACACTCCCGGCAGTCAGCCCCAGCATTTT. Residues: CATRGDTPGSQPQHF.

In this sample, this clonotype turned up many times. This chain uses TRBV27 with TRBJ2-5; 8 bases match TRBD2. With V trimmed by 1 base and J by 5 bases, 9 bases remained unmatched. The CDR3 sequence is 16 residues long. Germline CDR1 reads MNHEY; CDR2 reads SMNVEV (reference sequence). CDR3 DNA: TGTGCCAGCAGTTTATTTAGCGGGGCTATGGAGGAGACCCAGTACTTC. This sequence encodes CASSLFSGAMEETQYF.

This clonotype was counted at least ten times. The chain joins TRBV4-2 to TRBJ1-5; TRBD1 matches 7 bases. Germline V gene data show CDR1 as LGHNA and CDR2 as YNFKEQ. The CDR3 loop spans 15 amino acids. Trimming took 3 bases from V and 4 from J; bases not matched to a gene: 6. CDR3 DNA sequence: TGTGCCAGCAGCCACCTACCGGACAGGAATCAGCCCCAGCATTTT. The encoded protein is CASSHLPDRNQPQHF.

This clonotype was seen ten or more times. This chain joins TRBV10-3 and TRBJ2-3, with 9 bases identical to TRBD1. Germline values: CDR1 ENHRY, CDR2 SYGVKD. With 7 bases clipped from V and 4 bases from J, the junction kept 9 bases outside the gene matches. The CDR3 spans 15 residues. The CDR3 sequence: CAITLGTGPADTQYF. The CDR3 DNA sequence: TGTGCCATCACCTTGGGGACAGGGCCAGCAGATACGCAGTATTTT.

In this sample, this clonotype turned up many times. This sequence joins TRBV5-6 and TRBJ2-5; tentatively, D is TRBD1 or TRBD2 (6 bases each). V dropped 4 bases and J dropped 6 bases, with 16 bases sitting between them. There are 14 residues in the CDR3. CDR1 SGHDT and CDR2 YYEEEE come from the germline V gene. The CDR3: CASSRGQGRKTQYF. The CDR3 nucleotides read TGTGCCAGCAGCCGCGGGCAGGGGAGGAAGACCCAGTACTTC.

This chain uses TRBV29-1 with TRBJ1-1; D remains ambiguous. CDR1 is SQVTM, CDR2 ANQGSEA, per germline. Trimming left V 6 bases short and J 1 base short, with 3 bases between. There are 10 residues in the CDR3. In DNA, the CDR3 is TGCAGCGTCGCGAACACTGAAGCTTTCTTT. Translation: CSVANTEAFF.

The rearrangement uses TRBV29-1 and TRBJ1-5; D is possibly TRBD1 (5 bases). This CDR3 region has 15 residues. V lost 4 bases and J 7 bases, leaving 20 bases between the germline ends. Germline CDR1 and CDR2: SQVTM and ANQGSEA. CDR3: CSVVEGTSGRQPQHF. The CDR3 nucleotides read TGCAGCGTTGTGGAAGGGACCTCTGGGAGGCAGCCCCAGCATTTT. Drawing the rest from reference TRBV29-1 and TRBJ1-5, the complete variable domain is SAVISQKPSRDICQRGTSLTIQCQVDSQVTMMFWYRQQPGQSLTLIATANQGSEATYESGFVIDKFPISRPNLTFSTLTVSNMSPEDSSIYLCSVVEGTSGRQPQHFGDGTRLSIL.

The genes are TRBV5-1 and TRBJ1-2; 8 bases line up with TRBD1. Germline CDR1 is SGHRS and CDR2 is YFSETQ. Trimming took 4 bases from V and 3 from J; bases not matched to a gene: 5. CDR3 length: 14 amino acids. The CDR3, as DNA: TGCGCCAGCAGCGCCACGGGACAGGACTATGGCTACACCTTC. This sequence encodes CASSATGQDYGYTF.

This clonotype was counted many times. The chain links TRBV5-6 to TRBJ2-7; no clear D. This CDR3 region has 13 residues. V was trimmed by 3 bases and J by 3 bases, leaving 10 bases between them. Looked up from germline, CDR1 is SGHDT and CDR2 is YYEEEE. The DNA for the CDR3 is TGTGCCAGCAGCTCTAGACTGGTCTACGAGCAGTACTTC. This encodes CASSSRLVYEQYF.

This clonotype has a handful of counts. The genes are TRBV7-9 and TRBJ2-5; maybe TRBD1 (6 bases). Germline V CDR1 and CDR2: SEHNR, FQNEAQ (reference sequence). This CDR3 is 12 amino acids long. The V and J ends lost 6 bases and 5 bases respectively, with 10 bases between them. CDR3 in amino acids: CASSRRGETQYF. For the CDR3, the DNA is TGTGCCAGCAGTCGAAGGGGGGAGACCCAGTACTTC.

The chain carries TRBV5-1 and TRBJ2-7, with D possibly matching TRBD1 (6 bases). The CDR3 has 15 residues. Germline V gene sequence: CDR1 SGHRS, CDR2 YFSETQ. Trimming took off 4 bases at V and 5 bases at J, with 19 bases between the two ends. For the CDR3, the DNA is TGCGCCAGCAGCATAGGACAGACCTCTGCACACGAGCAGTACTTC. Residues: CASSIGQTSAHEQYF. Based on the CDR3 plus reference TRBV5-1 and TRBJ2-7, the full variable domain is KAGVTQTPRYLIKTRGQQVTLSCSPISGHRSVSWYQQTPGQGLQFLFEYFSETQRNKGNFPGRFSGRQFSNSRSEMNVSTLELGDSALYLCASSIGQTSAHEQYFGPGTRLTVT.

This clonotype has ten or more counts. The V call is TRBV14, the J call TRBJ2-1; D possibly corresponds to TRBD1 (6 bases). Germline values: CDR1 SGHDN, CDR2 FVKESK. V shed 8 bases and J shed 4 bases, with 15 bases lying between them. The CDR3 spans 14 residues. CDR3 DNA sequence: TGTGCCAGCGGACCCTGGGGGCTTTACAATGAGCAGTTCTTC. Its protein is CASGPWGLYNEQFF.

This clonotype was seen more than once but under ten times. The rearrangement joins TRBV2 to TRBJ2-7, with unresolved D. The CDR3 sequence is 13 residues long. Trimming pared 5 bases from V and 4 bases from J, leaving 12 bases between. The germline gives CDR1 SNHLY, CDR2 FYNNEI. CDR3 region: CASSTQIQYEQYF. The CDR3 region has the DNA TGTGCCAGCAGTACGCAGATACAATACGAGCAGTACTTC.

This clonotype was seen once. The V gene is TRBV14, the J gene TRBJ2-1; 12 bases agree with TRBD2. CDR1 and CDR2 from the germline V gene are SGHDN and FVKESK. This CDR3 is built from 15 residues. V was clipped by 7 bases and J by 6 bases; unmatched bases: 7. Written as DNA, the CDR3 is TGTGCCAGCAATCGGCTAGCGGGGGGGCCCAATGAGCAGTTCTTC. Amino acid sequence: CASNRLAGGPNEQFF.

This clonotype was counted only a few times. V gene TRBV24-1 combines with J gene TRBJ2-5, with TRBD1 matching 9 bases. Germline assignment: CDR1 KGHDR and CDR2 SFDVKD. This CDR3 comprises 16 residues. V trimming: 3 bases; J trimming: 4 bases; junction bases outside the gene matches: 8. CDR3 loop: CATSDKPGQGSETQYF. DNA of the CDR3: TGTGCCACCAGTGATAAGCCGGGACAGGGCTCAGAGACCCAGTACTTC.

V usage is TRBV19 and J usage is TRBJ2-5; D may be TRBD1 (5 bases). Trimming pared 5 bases from V and 6 bases from J, leaving 16 bases between. CDR3 length equals 14 residues. Germline CDR1 LNHDA, CDR2 SQIVND (reference sequence). The CDR3 spells CASSGRDGVQTQYF. CDR3 in DNA: TGTGCCAGTAGTGGCAGGGATGGGGTTCAGACCCAGTACTTC.

This clonotype was seen only once. This sequence joins TRBV5-1 and TRBJ2-7; 9 bases map to TRBD1. The CDR3 length is 14 residues. The germline gives CDR1 SGHRS, CDR2 YFSETQ. With V trimmed by 0 bases and J by 4 bases, 2 bases remained unmatched. The CDR3 sequence: CASSLDGTGYEQYF. The DNA of the CDR3 is TGCGCCAGCAGCTTGGATGGGACAGGGTACGAGCAGTACTTC. The variable domain in full, completed from reference TRBV5-1 and TRBJ2-7, reads KAGVTQTPRYLIKTRGQQVTLSCSPISGHRSVSWYQQTPGQGLQFLFEYFSETQRNKGNFPGRFSGRQFSNSRSEMNVSTLELGDSALYLCASSLDGTGYEQYFGPGTRLTVT.

V and J are TRBV12-3 or TRBV12-4 and TRBJ2-2; 8 bases align to TRBD1. This CDR3 spans 15 amino acids. V lost 3 bases, J lost 2 bases, and 2 bases stayed unmatched. CDR3 amino acids: CASSFGQGNTGELFF. The CDR3 DNA sequence: TGTGCCAGCAGTTTCGGACAGGGCAACACCGGGGAGCTGTTTTTT.

This clonotype occurred many times. The chain joins TRBV7-9 to TRBJ2-5; 7 bases agree with TRBD1. Trimming cost V 1 base and J 7 bases; bases outside gene matches: 6. The germline CDR1 and CDR2 sequences are SEHNR and FQNEAQ (reference sequence). CDR3 size: 14 residues. The CDR3 reads CASSLEGALGTQYF. In DNA form, the CDR3 reads TGTGCCAGCAGCTTAGAGGGGGCTCTTGGGACCCAGTACTTC.

The sample holds many counts of this clonotype. The rearrangement uses TRBV5-1 and TRBJ2-7; no clear D gene. This CDR3 has 15 residues. Trimming took 7 bases from V and 1 from J, leaving 18 bases between them. Germline V lookup: CDR1 SGHRS, CDR2 YFSETQ. The CDR3 DNA reads TGCGCCAGCCGATTTGACTGGTCGTCTTCCTACGAGCAGTACTTC. It translates to CASRFDWSSSYEQYF.

This clonotype has a count of ten or more. The chain links TRBV7-8 to TRBJ2-7, with a weak D call TRBD1 (5 bases). The CDR3 consists of 15 residues. The germline V gene encodes CDR1 SGHVS and CDR2 FQNEAQ. The V end lost 4 bases, the J end lost 2 bases, and 15 bases lay between the germline ends. CDR3 sequence (DNA): TGTGCCAGCAGCTCTTCAGGGTTTGCGGCCTACGAGCAGTACTTC. This codes for CASSSSGFAAYEQYF. The entire variable domain, with the rest obtained from reference TRBV7-8 and TRBJ2-7, is as follows: GAGVSQSPRYKVAKRGQDVALRCDPISGHVSLFWYQQALGQGPEFLTYFQNEAQLDKSGLPSDRFFAERPEGSVSTLKIQRTQQEDSAVYLCASSSSGFAAYEQYFGPGTRLTVT.

This clonotype appeared a few times. V and J are TRBV15 and TRBJ1-6; D not certain. This CDR3 has 17 amino acids. The V end lost 0 bases, the J end lost 0 bases, and 9 bases lay between the germline ends. Per germline, CDR1 LNHNV and CDR2 YYDKDF (reference sequence). In DNA form, the CDR3 reads TGTGCCACCAGCAGAGATCCCTCTAGCTCCTATAATTCACCCCTCCACTTT. This translates into CATSRDPSSSYNSPLHF.

This chain joins TRBV20-1 and TRBJ2-3; D not resolved. Trimming removed 1 base from V and 1 base from J, with 9 bases in between. From germline, CDR1 is DFQATT and CDR2 SNEGSKA (reference sequence). The CDR3 contains 14 residues. CDR3 sequence reads: CSARGGIRTDTQYF. In nucleotides, the CDR3 is TGCAGTGCTAGAGGCGGAATCCGCACAGATACGCAGTATTTT.

V gene TRBV20-1 combines with J gene TRBJ1-6; perhaps TRBD1 as D (5 bases). The V end lost 3 bases, the J end lost 8 bases, and 11 bases lay between the germline ends. Germline V lookup: CDR1 DFQATT, CDR2 SNEGSKA (reference sequence). CDR3 length: 13 amino acids. DNA for the CDR3: TGCAGTGCTAGGGGACGGGAGTATTCACCCCTCCACTTT. Encoded protein: CSARGREYSPLHF.